Below are 9 T cell receptor beta chains sequenced from a single sample in a study of shared clonotypes between healthy human individuals. Method: immunoSEQ multiplex PCR; TCRdb's copy keeps in-frame clones and lacks some. The repertoire holds more than 2 million clones, with 95% as singletons. Material: naive CD4+ T cells sorted from blood. The subset here: CD45RA+ positively selected. The receptors come from a man younger than 35 in good health.

J is TRBJ1-1 and V is TRBV29-1; D is unclear. CDR3 length: 13 amino acids. V dropped 4 bases and J dropped 0 bases, with 9 bases sitting between them. The germline gives CDR1 SQVTM, CDR2 ANQGSEA. The CDR3 DNA is TGCAGCGTTGCCGGGCCAATGAACACTGAAGCTTTCTTT. The encoded protein is CSVAGPMNTEAFF.

The chain recombines TRBV11-2 with TRBJ2-5; TRBD2 might be the D (6 bases). CDR3 size: 16 residues. Per germline, CDR1 SGHAT and CDR2 FQNNGV. Deletions cut 1 base from V and 5 bases from J, with 17 bases between. The CDR3 loop reads CASSLVVGSGRETQYF. Written as DNA, the CDR3 is TGTGCCAGCAGCTTAGTTGTAGGCTCAGGGAGGGAGACCCAGTACTTC.

This chain joins TRBV6-5 and TRBJ2-2, with 9 bases lining up with TRBD1. This CDR3 has 15 residues. CDR1 is MNHEY, CDR2 SVGAGI, per germline. After removal of 6 bases from V and 7 bases from J, the junction contained 9 bases not matched to a gene. CDR3 residues: CASSWTGDGNGELFF. The DNA for the CDR3 is TGTGCCAGCAGCTGGACAGGGGACGGGAACGGGGAGCTGTTTTTT.

On this clone itself: This could be a read error, since a much larger clone is one nucleotide away. The V gene is TRBV7-8, the J gene TRBJ1-1, with 8 bases matching TRBD1. V dropped 3 bases and J dropped 1; count of bases not matched to a gene: 1. This CDR3 contains 14 residues. Germline values: CDR1 SGHVS, CDR2 FQNEAQ. The CDR3 loop is CASSFGTGNTEAFF. The CDR3 region has the DNA TGTGCCAGCAGCTTCGGGACAGGGAACACTGAAGCTTTCTTT.

The chain has TRBV7-2 and TRBJ1-1; D perhaps matches TRBD1 (6 bases). The CDR3 is made up of 15 amino acids. Germline CDR1 is SGHTA and CDR2 is FQGNSA. V gave up 5 bases and J gave up 0 bases, with 13 bases separating them. CDR3 amino acids: CASSPAGTMNTEAFF. Written as DNA, the CDR3 is TGTGCCAGCAGCCCAGCCGGGACAATGAACACTGAAGCTTTCTTT.

The chain has TRBV7-9 and TRBJ2-3; D not resolved. Germline CDR1 and CDR2: SEHNR and FQNEAQ (reference sequence). V was clipped by 4 bases and J by 6 bases, with 8 bases between them. The CDR3 is 12 amino acids. CDR3 nucleotides: TGTGCCAGCAGCTCGTCGTGGGATACGCAGTATTTT. Residues: CASSSSWDTQYF.

The chain carries TRBV6-1 and TRBJ1-3, with unresolved D. Germline lookup yields CDR1 MNHNS and CDR2 SASEGT. Trimming cost V 7 bases and J 0 bases, with 13 bases left between them. The CDR3 has 15 residues. The CDR3 here is CASTGEFFSGNTIYF. CDR3 nucleotides: TGTGCCAGCACCGGCGAGTTTTTCTCTGGAAACACCATATATTTT.

This chain connects TRBV6-6 to TRBJ1-5; 7 positions agree with TRBD1. The CDR3 is made up of 15 amino acids. Looked up from germline, CDR1 is MNHNY and CDR2 is SVGAGI (reference sequence). V dropped 1 base and J dropped 3; count of bases not matched to a gene: 3. CDR3: CASSYLGQTNQPQHF. CDR3 DNA: TGTGCCAGCAGTTACTTGGGACAGACCAATCAGCCCCAGCATTTT.

The chain links TRBV29-1 to TRBJ2-3, with 9 bases aligning to TRBD2. The ends lost 7 bases at V and 4 bases at J; junction bases unmatched: 6. The germline gives CDR1 SQVTM, CDR2 ANQGSEA. The length of the CDR3 is 13 residues. Here the CDR3 DNA reads TGCAGCGGATTAGCGGGAGTTCCAGATACGCAGTATTTT. As protein: CSGLAGVPDTQYF.